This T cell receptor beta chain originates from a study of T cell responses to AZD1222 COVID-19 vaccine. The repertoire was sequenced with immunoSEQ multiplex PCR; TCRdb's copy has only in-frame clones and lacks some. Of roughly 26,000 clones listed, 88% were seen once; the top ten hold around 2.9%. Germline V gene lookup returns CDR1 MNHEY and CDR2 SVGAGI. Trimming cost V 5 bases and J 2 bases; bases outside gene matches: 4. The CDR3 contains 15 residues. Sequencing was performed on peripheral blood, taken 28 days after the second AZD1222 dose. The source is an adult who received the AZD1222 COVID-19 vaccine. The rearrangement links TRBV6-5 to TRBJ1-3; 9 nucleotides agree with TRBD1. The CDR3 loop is CASSIGDRAGNTIYF. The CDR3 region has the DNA TGTGCCAGCAGTATTGGGGACAGGGCTGGAAACACCATATATTTT.